A selection of T cell receptor beta chains follows, all from one sample in a study of CD8+CD57+ T cells in acquired aplastic anemia. TCRdb re-analysed the reads in MiXCR, keeping a single row per CDR3 protein. The table has 250,000 to 300,000 distinct CDR3 sequences, 55% to 65% seen once. The sequencing input was sorted CD4+, CD8+, or CD8+CD57+ T cells (not recorded which) from PBMCs. Every receptor here comes from a human donor with severe aplastic anemia or a healthy control (not recorded which). The CDR3 runs from the conserved cysteine through the conserved F or W. D genes are given only for firm matches. Some rows mark clone size as missing; the rest say once, few, many or name a class of expanded clone.

J gene,D gene,V gene,clone size,CDR3 DNA,CDR3 protein
TRBJ1-1,-,TRBV20-1,few,TGCAGTGCTAGAGAATGGGGGACTGAAGCTTTCTTT,CSAREWGTEAFF
TRBJ2-7,TRBD1,TRBV29-1,few,TGCAGCGTTGAGGGACAGGGGTTTTACGAGCAGTACTTC,CSVEGQGFYEQYF
TRBJ2-1,TRBD2,TRBV19,many,TGTGCCAGTAGTATAGATCGGACTAGCGCCTACAATGAGCAGTTCTTC,CASSIDRTSAYNEQFF
TRBJ1-3,-,TRBV20-1,-,TGCAGTGCCCCAGGGTCGGGAAACACCATATATTTT,CSAPGSGNTIYF
TRBJ2-7,TRBD2,TRBV11-2,many,TGTGCCAGCAGCCCCCGACTAGCGGATGTGTCCTACGAGCAGTACTTC,CASSPRLADVSYEQYF
TRBJ1-5,-,TRBV12-3/TRBV12-4,many,TGTGCCAGCAGTTTCTTTGCAAGTACAAGGAATCAGCCCCAGCATTTT,CASSFFASTRNQPQHF
TRBJ1-1,-,TRBV9,-,TGTGCCAGCAGCCCCCTGGGCAGCCTTAGTGAAGCTTTCTTT,CASSPLGSLSEAFF
TRBJ1-5,-,TRBV5-8,many,TGTGCCAGCAGCTTGTTAACCGCCCGGGGAAATCAGCCCCAGCATTTT,CASSLLTARGNQPQHF
TRBJ1-2,-,TRBV7-3,once,TGTGCCAGCGGCCCCCAGGCGGAAGATGGCTACACCTTT,CASGPQAEDGYTF
TRBJ2-4,TRBD1,TRBV2,-,TGTGCCAGCAGGGCCTGGGACAGGTTCAAAAACATTCAGTACTTC,CASRAWDRFKNIQYF
TRBJ2-5,TRBD1,TRBV5-1,-,TGCGCCAGCAGCAGGGACAGGGGGCGGTCAGAGACCCAGTACTTC,CASSRDRGRSETQYF
TRBJ1-1,TRBD1,TRBV7-8,-,TGTGCCAGCAGCTTACCGGACAGGGCGAACACTGAAGCTTTCTTT,CASSLPDRANTEAFF
TRBJ2-3,TRBD1,TRBV30,many,TGTGCGTCAACAGGGGGCGAAGATACGCAGTATTTT,CASTGGEDTQYF
TRBJ1-2,-,TRBV28,-,TGTGCCAGCAGTTTCCCGGGGTGGGGAGGCTACACCTTC,CASSFPGWGGYTF
TRBJ1-2,-,TRBV19,many,TGTGCCAGTAGTGTTGCTCAGGTTGGAGGCTACACCTTC,CASSVAQVGGYTF
TRBJ2-2,-,TRBV7-3,few,TGTGCCAGCAGCTCTGATAGCGGTAACACCGGGGAGCTGTTTTTT,CASSSDSGNTGELFF
TRBJ1-2,TRBD1,TRBV29-1,once,TGCAGCGTTGGCGAGTCGGGACAGGGGATCGAAGACGACTATGGCTACACCTTC,CSVGESGQGIEDDYGYTF
TRBJ2-7,-,TRBV7-9,many,TGTGCCAGCAGCTTTAACTACGAGCAGTACTTC,CASSFNYEQYF
TRBJ1-2,TRBD1,TRBV19,-,TGTGCCAGCGGGACAGGGTATGGCTACACCTTC,CASGTGYGYTF
TRBJ1-5,-,TRBV10-3,-,TGTGCCATCAGTGAAAATAGCAATCAGCCCCAGCATTTT,CAISENSNQPQHF
TRBJ1-1,-,TRBV20-1,many,TGCAGTGCTGGAGAAACAGGGTTTATGGACACTGAAGCTTTCTTT,CSAGETGFMDTEAFF
TRBJ1-1,-,TRBV11-2,-,TGTGCCAGCAGCCGCAGCCGGGACTGGACGACGACTGAAGCTTTCTTT,CASSRSRDWTTTEAFF
TRBJ1-2,-,TRBV6-5,many,TGTGCCAGCAGTTACCGGGGGGGCTACACCTTC,CASSYRGGYTF
TRBJ1-2,-,TRBV5-6,many,TGTGCCAGCAGCTTAGGAGGGAATTACTATGGCTACACCTTC,CASSLGGNYYGYTF
TRBJ2-1,-,TRBV15,-,TGTGCCACCAGCAGAGTCTTTCCGGGTGAGCAGTTCTTC,CATSRVFPGEQFF
TRBJ2-5,TRBD2,TRBV10-3,many,TGTGCCATCAGTACTAGCGGGGGGGGAAGAGAGACCCAGTACTTC,CAISTSGGGRETQYF
TRBJ2-1,-,TRBV20-1,-,TGCAGTGCCCCAGGGCGGCCCGACACCTACAATGAGCAGTTCTTC,CSAPGRPDTYNEQFF
TRBJ1-5,-,TRBV6-6,many,TGTGCCAGCAGACCCATATCGGGCGGCAGTAGCAATCAGCCCCAGCATTTT,CASRPISGGSSNQPQHF
TRBJ1-2,TRBD1,TRBV29-1,-,TGCAGCGGCGGCTCCTCGACAGGGAACTATGGCTACACCTTC,CSGGSSTGNYGYTF
TRBJ2-6,TRBD2,TRBV18,-,TGTGCCAGCCGCGGGAGCTCTGGGTCCAACGTCCTGACTTTC,CASRGSSGSNVLTF
TRBJ2-5,-,TRBV5-1,-,TGCGCCAGCAGCTTAGAGTTGCAAGAGACCCAGTACTTC,CASSLELQETQYF
TRBJ1-2,TRBD1,TRBV7-2,many,TGTGCCAGCAGCTCGCGACAGGGGGCCAACTATGGCTACACCTTC,CASSSRQGANYGYTF
TRBJ2-6,-,TRBV9,many,TGTGCCAGCAGCCCAAACCTCGGACAGGCGGGAGGATCTGGGGCCAACGTCCTGACTTTC,CASSPNLGQAGGSGANVLTF
TRBJ2-1,-,TRBV19,many,TGTGCCACCCTCGGCAGGGGGGACTTTAATGAGCAGTTCTTC,CATLGRGDFNEQFF
TRBJ2-5,-,TRBV7-9,few,TGTGCCAGCAGCCTCACCTCGGCTGAGACCCAGTACTTC,CASSLTSAETQYF
TRBJ2-3,-,TRBV20-1,-,TGCAGTGCTAGAGAAGGAACCGCTCGGGACTTTTACACAGATACGCAGTATTTT,CSAREGTARDFYTDTQYF
TRBJ2-1,-,TRBV7-8,-,TGTGCCAGCAGCGCCTACTTGGGCTCCTACAATGAGCAGTTCTTC,CASSAYLGSYNEQFF
TRBJ1-4,TRBD1,TRBV7-8,-,TGTGCCAGCAGATCCCTAGGACAGGGCGGTAATGAAAAACTGTTTTTT,CASRSLGQGGNEKLFF
TRBJ2-6,-,TRBV20-1,-,TGCAGTGCGCGACCTGGTATCTCTGGGGCCAACGTCCTGACTTTC,CSARPGISGANVLTF
TRBJ2-2,TRBD1,TRBV7-9,-,TGTGCCAGCAGCTTAGGAGGAACAGGGGCCACCGGGGAGCTGTTTTTT,CASSLGGTGATGELFF